Below, 25 T cell receptor beta chains from the same sample are listed, as sequenced in a study of cytomegalovirus exposure and HLA in healthy donors. The repertoire was sequenced with immunoSEQ multiplex PCR; TCRdb's copy has only in-frame clones and lacks some. The sample holds 200,000 to 250,000 clones, 75% to 90% seen once. The sample consisted of PBMCs. The source of these receptors is a woman aged 30 to 39 in good health and CMV-seropositive.

The rearrangement links TRBV4-1 to TRBJ1-1, with 7 nucleotides matching TRBD1. Germline CDR1 and CDR2: MGHRA and YSYEKL. The CDR3 length is 16 residues. V was clipped by 2 bases and J by 7 bases; unmatched bases: 13. As DNA, the CDR3 is TGCGCCAGCAGCCAAAGTTCCCGGACAGGTGGACTTGAAGCTTTCTTT. This gives the protein CASSQSSRTGGLEAFF.

V and J are TRBV10-3 and TRBJ2-1, with TRBD2 identical over 11 bases. CDR1 and CDR2 (germline): ENHRY, SYGVKD. The CDR3 length is 17 residues. V lost 3 bases and J lost 4; bases outside the gene matches: 8. The CDR3 here is CAISDRASGRPYNEQFF. DNA of the CDR3: TGTGCCATCAGTGATAGGGCTAGCGGGAGGCCTTACAATGAGCAGTTCTTC.

This chain joins TRBV4-3 and TRBJ2-4; TRBD2 matches 8 bases. Germline V gives CDR1 LGHNA, CDR2 YSLEER. The CDR3 extends over 17 amino acids. V lost 0 bases, J lost 2 bases, and 6 bases stayed unmatched. DNA of the CDR3: TGCGCCAGCAGCCAAGATCTCGAGCGGGAGTCCAAAAACATTCAGTACTTC. Its protein product is CASSQDLERESKNIQYF.

The V and J genes are TRBV18 and TRBJ2-3; the match to TRBD2 covers 8 bases. J gave up 2 bases and V 4 bases, and 5 bases lay outside the gene matches. The germline V gene has CDR1 KGHSH and CDR2 LQKENI. CDR3 length equals 15 residues. The CDR3 is CASSRREGTTDTQYF. The CDR3 region has the DNA TGTGCCAGCTCACGTCGGGAGGGCACCACAGATACGCAGTATTTT.

The genes are TRBV7-9 and TRBJ1-1; D is unresolved. Germline CDR1 is SEHNR and CDR2 is FQNEAQ (reference sequence). The CDR3 totals 13 residues. The V end was cut by 8 bases, the J end by 2 bases, with 12 bases between. CDR3 amino acids: CASRWVPNTEAFF. In DNA, the CDR3 is TGTGCCAGCCGTTGGGTACCTAACACTGAAGCTTTCTTT.

This clone was seen more than once but under ten times. This chain joins TRBV2 and TRBJ1-5, with D possibly matching TRBD1 (6 bases). Trimming pared 2 bases from V and 1 base from J, leaving 9 bases between. This CDR3 contains 15 residues. The germline CDR1 and CDR2 sequences are SNHLY and FYNNEI. Here the CDR3 DNA reads TGTGCCAGCAGTGAACTGAGGGGGAGCAATCAGCCCCAGCATTTT. This sequence encodes CASSELRGSNQPQHF.

V and J are TRBV5-4 and TRBJ1-2, with TRBD1 matching 8 bases. V was clipped by 0 bases and J by 4 bases; unmatched bases: 2. Germline CDR1 SGHNT, CDR2 YYREEE (reference sequence). There are 14 residues in the CDR3. The chain's CDR3 is CASSLGQGSYGYTF. The CDR3 DNA sequence: TGTGCCAGCAGCTTGGGACAGGGGAGCTATGGCTACACCTTC. The entire variable domain, with the rest obtained from reference TRBV5-4 and TRBJ1-2, is as follows: ETGVTQSPTHLIKTRGQQVTLRCSSQSGHNTVSWYQQALGQGPQFIFQYYREEENGRGNFPPRFSGLQFPNYSSELNVNALELDDSALYLCASSLGQGSYGYTFGSGTRLTVV.

This clone was counted only a few times. The chain links TRBV10-2 to TRBJ1-5; D gene unclear. Germline-derived CDR1 and CDR2 are WSHSY and SAAADI. This CDR3 spans 13 amino acids. With 3 bases removed from V and 7 bases from J, the gap between germline ends came to 10 bases. CDR3 in amino acids: CASSDSITQPQHF. CDR3 in DNA: TGCGCCAGCAGTGATTCTATCACACAGCCCCAGCATTTT.

This chain joins TRBV4-3 and TRBJ2-7; TRBD1 matches at 8 bases. The germline gives CDR1 LGHNA, CDR2 YSLEER. The CDR3 runs 15 residues. Trimming removed 1 base from V and 2 bases from J; junction bases left unmatched: 4. CDR3 protein: CASSQGMTGAYEQYF. The CDR3 coding sequence is TGCGCCAGCAGCCAAGGTATGACAGGGGCCTACGAGCAGTACTTC.

V gene TRBV5-1 combines with J gene TRBJ1-4; D possibly corresponds to TRBD1 (5 bases). The CDR3 is 14 amino acids. V lost 5 bases to trimming and J lost 8 bases, with 16 bases between them. The germline V gene encodes CDR1 SGHRS and CDR2 YFSETQ. The CDR3 loop reads CASRAPGGGEKLFF. DNA of the CDR3: TGCGCCAGCAGGGCCCCCGGGGGAGGAGAAAAACTGTTTTTT.

Comments on this clone: At one of its ends the junction is not consistent with the germline gene, which may arise from a read error. The J gene is TRBJ2-5, the V gene TRBV7-7, with 10 bases fitting TRBD2. Germline CDR1 and CDR2: SSHAT and FNYEAQ (reference sequence). The CDR3 is 17 amino acids. The chain's CDR3 is CASSLYFSGRRGETQYF. CDR3 DNA sequence: TGTGCTAGCAGCTTATACTTTAGCGGGAGGAGGGGTGAGACCCAGTACTTC.

The chain couples TRBV11-2 to TRBJ2-1; the D gene is possibly TRBD2 (6 bases). CDR3 length: 13 amino acids. Trimming shortened V by 1 base and J by 7 bases, and 8 bases separated the two germline ends. Germline CDR1 SGHAT, CDR2 FQNNGV. Here the CDR3 DNA reads TGTGCCAGCAGCTTAGTAAGCGGGAATGAGCAGTTCTTC. It encodes CASSLVSGNEQFF.

This chain uses TRBV6-5 with TRBJ2-7; weak D call: TRBD2 (5 bases). The ends were cut back, 0 bases at V and 6 bases at J, with 12 bases in the middle. The germline V gene has CDR1 MNHEY and CDR2 SVGAGI. The CDR3 extends over 14 amino acids. The CDR3 region is CASSYSATDSEQYF. CDR3 nucleotide sequence: TGTGCCAGCAGTTACTCGGCAACGGACTCCGAGCAGTACTTC.

The gene calls are TRBV5-1 and TRBJ1-1, with D tentatively TRBD1 (6 bases). This CDR3 has 16 residues. Looked up from germline, CDR1 is SGHRS and CDR2 is YFSETQ. With 0 bases removed from V and 2 bases from J, the gap between germline ends came to 14 bases. The CDR3 spells CASSLDNRGGNTEAFF. The CDR3 DNA is TGCGCCAGCAGCTTGGACAATCGCGGGGGCAACACTGAAGCTTTCTTT.

The J gene is TRBJ2-5, the V gene TRBV7-6; D remains ambiguous. V lost 6 bases to trimming and J lost 0 bases, with 2 bases between them. CDR1 SGHVS and CDR2 FNYEAQ come from the germline V gene. CDR3 size: 11 residues. This chain's CDR3 is CASSYQETQYF. The CDR3 DNA sequence: TGTGCCAGCAGTTACCAAGAGACCCAGTACTTC.

This chain connects TRBV6-4 to TRBJ1-2, with D unresolved. CDR1 MRHNA and CDR2 SNTAGT come from the germline V gene. V shed 2 bases and J shed 2 bases, with 6 bases lying between them. The CDR3 is 13 residues long. The CDR3 reads CASSDGRNYGYTF. CDR3 nucleotide sequence: TGTGCCAGCAGTGACGGCCGGAACTATGGCTACACCTTC.

The rearrangement uses TRBV9 and TRBJ1-1; D call uncertain. Germline V gene data show CDR1 as SGDLS and CDR2 as YYNGEE. V was shortened by 0 bases and J by 8 bases, with 11 bases between the two germline ends. This CDR3 region has 13 residues. The CDR3 nucleotides read TGTGCCAGCAGCGTAGGTAAGGCGGACGAAGCTTTCTTT. As protein: CASSVGKADEAFF.

The chain recombines TRBV5-1 with TRBJ1-1, with TRBD1 matching over 10 bases. The CDR3 length is 15 residues. Trimming at V came to 0 bases and at J to 6 bases, leaving 5 bases not matched to a gene. Germline values: CDR1 SGHRS, CDR2 YFSETQ. CDR3 DNA sequence: TGCGCCAGCAGCTTGGGGGACAGGGGAGTCGCTGAAGCTTTCTTT. It translates to CASSLGDRGVAEAFF.

The rearrangement joins TRBV7-8 to TRBJ1-5, with D maybe TRBD1 (5 bases). The CDR3 runs 15 residues. Germline V gene sequence: CDR1 SGHVS, CDR2 FQNEAQ. The V end lost 7 bases, the J end lost 0 bases, and 13 bases lay between the germline ends. The CDR3 DNA is TGTGCCAGCACCAGGATGGGGGGTAGCAATCAGCCCCAGCATTTT. Translating it yields CASTRMGGSNQPQHF.

This sequence joins TRBV11-2 and TRBJ2-1; D call uncertain. Deletions cut 4 bases from V and 0 bases from J, with 10 bases between. Germline CDR1 and CDR2: SGHAT and FQNNGV. The CDR3 runs 15 residues. CDR3 sequence reads: CASSSSKPSYNEQFF. The DNA for the CDR3 is TGTGCCAGCAGCTCCTCGAAGCCCTCCTACAATGAGCAGTTCTTC.

This clone was detected only a few times. The chain couples TRBV20-1 to TRBJ1-4; D is uncertain. The V and J ends lost 5 bases and 5 bases respectively, with 6 bases between them. This CDR3 comprises 11 residues. Germline V gene data show CDR1 as DFQATT and CDR2 as SNEGSKA (reference sequence). The CDR3 is CSAPVNEKLFF. The CDR3 DNA reads as TGCAGTGCTCCAGTAAATGAAAAACTGTTTTTT.

In its sample, this clone was seen a few times. V is TRBV5-1 and J is TRBJ2-3; possible D gene TRBD1, 5 bases. Germline lookup yields CDR1 SGHRS and CDR2 YFSETQ. V was cut by 7 bases and J by 4 bases, with 10 bases left in between. The CDR3 has 12 residues. The CDR3 sequence: CASSAGPDTQYF. In DNA form, the CDR3 reads TGCGCCAGCTCCGCAGGGCCAGATACGCAGTATTTT.

V and J are TRBV6-5 and TRBJ2-1, with a weak D call TRBD2 (7 bases). V was pared by 2 bases and J by 7 bases, with 9 bases between. The CDR3 has 13 residues. Looked up from germline, CDR1 is MNHEY and CDR2 is SVGAGI. CDR3 sequence (DNA): TGTGCCAGCAGTTACGGGGGGGCTAATGAGCAGTTCTTC. It is translated as CASSYGGANEQFF.

The rearrangement joins TRBV7-9 to TRBJ1-1; 7 positions agree with TRBD1. Germline V gene data show CDR1 as SEHNR and CDR2 as FQNEAQ (reference sequence). The CDR3 spans 13 residues. J was trimmed by 5 bases and V by 6 bases; bases with no gene match: 6. In DNA form, the CDR3 reads TGTGCCAGCAGACAAACAGGGGATACTGAAGCTTTCTTT. Protein product: CASRQTGDTEAFF. Full variable domain (remainder filled in from reference TRBV7-9 and TRBJ1-1): DTGVSQNPRHKITKRGQNVTFRCDPISEHNRLYWYRQTLGQGPEFLTYFQNEAQLEKSRLLSDRFSAERPKGSFSTLEIQRTEQGDSAMYLCASRQTGDTEAFFGQGTRLTVV.

In this sample, this clone turned up once. The V gene is TRBV5-1, the J gene TRBJ1-1, with TRBD1 matching over 8 bases. The CDR3 length is 16 residues. V trimming: 1 base; J trimming: 4 bases; junction bases outside the gene matches: 9. Germline CDR1 reads SGHRS; CDR2 reads YFSETQ. Here the CDR3 reads CASSLNPQGGVTEAFF. The DNA of the CDR3 is TGCGCCAGCAGCTTGAACCCACAGGGGGGGGTCACTGAAGCTTTCTTT.